This passage covers 9 T cell receptor beta chains from one sample sequenced in a study of beta chain features in type 1 diabetes. What was sequenced were expressed TCRB transcripts, since all of the isolated RNA had been reverse transcribed. Sequencing used immunoSEQ multiplex PCR; TCRdb keeps in-frame clones, though not all of them. The data contain more than 300,000 clones, 10% to 15% of them seen just once; the ten biggest clones take up 0.017%. Sequenced sample: naive CD4+ T cells from blood. The receptors were sampled from a man aged 18 to 30 in good health.

The rearrangement joins TRBV28 to TRBJ2-7; 13 nucleotides line up with TRBD2. The length of the CDR3 is 15 residues. The junction had 6 bases not matched to a gene; V was cut back by 5 bases and J by 5 bases. CDR1 and CDR2 from the germline V gene are MDHEN and SYDVKM. In DNA, the CDR3 is TGTGCCAGCAGTACACGGACTAGCGGGAGAAACGAGCAGTACTTC. It specifies CASSTRTSGRNEQYF. Looking up the rest from reference TRBV28 and TRBJ2-7 gives the full variable domain: DVKVTQSSRYLVKRTGEKVFLECVQDMDHENMFWYRQDPGLGLRLIYFSYDVKMKEKGDIPEGYSVSREKKERFSLILESASTNQTSMYLCASSTRTSGRNEQYFGPGTRLTVT.

V gene TRBV29-1 combines with J gene TRBJ2-7; maybe TRBD1 (5 bases). CDR1 SQVTM and CDR2 ANQGSEA come from the germline V gene. V was shortened by 2 bases and J by 2 bases, with 7 bases between the two germline ends. The CDR3 has 12 residues. The CDR3 sequence: CSVEIGAYEQYF. DNA of the CDR3: TGCAGCGTTGAAATAGGGGCCTACGAGCAGTACTTC.

The chain recombines TRBV5-4 with TRBJ2-1, with 7 bases that match TRBD1. The germline CDR1 and CDR2 sequences are SGHNT and YYREEE (reference sequence). J lost 2 bases, V lost 2 bases, and 4 bases had no gene match. The CDR3 runs to 15 residues. The CDR3 region has the DNA TGTGCCAGCAGCTTAGGGGACAGACCCTACAATGAGCAGTTCTTC. This translates into CASSLGDRPYNEQFF.

This clone occurred a few times. CDR3 amino acids: CASSITSGKNYNEQFF. For the CDR3, the DNA is TGTGCCAGCAGTATTACTAGCGGGAAAAACTACAATGAGCAGTTCTTC. V and J are TRBV28 and TRBJ2-1; TRBD2 matches 10 bases. Per germline, CDR1 MDHEN and CDR2 SYDVKM. V trimming: 5 bases; J trimming: 3 bases; junction bases outside the gene matches: 7. This CDR3 comprises 16 residues. Supplemented by reference TRBV28 and TRBJ2-1, the full variable domain reads DVKVTQSSRYLVKRTGEKVFLECVQDMDHENMFWYRQDPGLGLRLIYFSYDVKMKEKGDIPEGYSVSREKKERFSLILESASTNQTSMYLCASSITSGKNYNEQFFGPGTRLTVL.

This clone was picked up a small number of times. The chain is built from TRBV7-2 and TRBJ2-7; D is perhaps TRBD1 (5 bases). This CDR3 contains 13 residues. CDR1 and CDR2 from the germline V gene are SGHTA and FQGNSA. The V end lost 5 bases, the J end lost 6 bases, and 14 bases lay between the germline ends. CDR3 sequence: CASSHRSPGEQYF. CDR3 sequence (DNA): TGTGCCAGCAGCCACAGGTCCCCTGGCGAGCAGTACTTC.

The genes are TRBV30 and TRBJ2-6, with a possible D match to TRBD1 (6 bases). The CDR3 sequence is 13 residues long. V dropped 4 bases and J dropped 2 bases, with 6 bases sitting between them. CDR1 GTSNPN and CDR2 SVGIG come from the germline V gene (reference sequence). This CDR3 reads CAWTGAGANVLTF. The CDR3 nucleotides are TGTGCCTGGACAGGGGCTGGGGCCAACGTCCTGACTTTC.

The chain employs TRBV14 and TRBJ2-7; possible D gene TRBD1, 5 bases. Germline V gene lookup returns CDR1 SGHDN and CDR2 FVKESK. The CDR3 sequence is 15 residues long. The V end lost 1 base, the J end lost 3 bases, and 13 bases lay between the germline ends. The CDR3 reads CASSQVSGRDYEQYF. The CDR3 region has the DNA TGTGCCAGCAGCCAAGTGTCGGGCAGGGACTACGAGCAGTACTTC.

In its sample, this clone was seen a few times. This sequence joins TRBV28 and TRBJ2-3; D ambiguous. The CDR3 runs 16 residues. The V gene's germline CDR1 is MDHEN and CDR2 SYDVKM. The V and J ends lost 1 base and 9 bases respectively, with 20 bases between them. This chain's CDR3 is CASSLLARLGARTQYF. In nucleotides, the CDR3 is TGTGCCAGCAGTTTATTGGCCCGACTCGGAGCACGAACGCAGTATTTT. The entire variable domain, with the rest obtained from reference TRBV28 and TRBJ2-3, is as follows: DVKVTQSSRYLVKRTGEKVFLECVQDMDHENMFWYRQDPGLGLRLIYFSYDVKMKEKGDIPEGYSVSREKKERFSLILESASTNQTSMYLCASSLLARLGARTQYFGPGTRLTVL.

This clone has more than one count but fewer than ten. The V call is TRBV7-2, the J call TRBJ2-3; a weak D match, TRBD2 (5 bases). Trimming removed 0 bases at V and 4 bases at J, with 20 bases between. Germline loops: CDR1 SGHTA, CDR2 FQGNSA. This CDR3 spans 18 amino acids. This chain's CDR3 is CASSLAGFSKVEADTQYF. The DNA for the CDR3 is TGTGCCAGCAGCTTAGCGGGGTTCTCCAAAGTGGAGGCAGATACGCAGTATTTT.